The source of this T cell receptor beta chain is a study of blood T cell repertoires in COVID-19. About the research overall: Italy, Spain and the United States were the sources of the convalescent and acute COVID-19 samples. T cells, B-cell-depleted T cells, or PBMCs supplied cDNA or gDNA.

In the study's own analysis: Reference gene primer amplification in the assay estimated nucleated cell counts. The assay was immunoSEQ multiplex PCR, and TCRdb's table has in-frame clones only and misses some. V and J calls and clone size follow that table, whereas D and trimming were derived from the DNA. This sample has about 98,000 clones; approximately 92% occur once, and the top ten carry about 3.9%. This sequence originates from a man aged 18 to 35 with acute or convalescent COVID-19. Sample: peripheral blood.

In DNA form, the CDR3 reads TGTGCCAGCAGCTGGGGTACCGGGACAGGGCGAGAGACCCAGTACTTC. Translation: CASSWGTGTGRETQYF. This chain links TRBV5-4 with TRBJ2-5; TRBD1 agrees at 9 bases. After removal of 3 bases from V and 4 bases from J, the junction contained 10 bases not matched to a gene. Germline values: CDR1 SGHNT, CDR2 YYREEE (reference sequence). The CDR3 runs 16 residues.